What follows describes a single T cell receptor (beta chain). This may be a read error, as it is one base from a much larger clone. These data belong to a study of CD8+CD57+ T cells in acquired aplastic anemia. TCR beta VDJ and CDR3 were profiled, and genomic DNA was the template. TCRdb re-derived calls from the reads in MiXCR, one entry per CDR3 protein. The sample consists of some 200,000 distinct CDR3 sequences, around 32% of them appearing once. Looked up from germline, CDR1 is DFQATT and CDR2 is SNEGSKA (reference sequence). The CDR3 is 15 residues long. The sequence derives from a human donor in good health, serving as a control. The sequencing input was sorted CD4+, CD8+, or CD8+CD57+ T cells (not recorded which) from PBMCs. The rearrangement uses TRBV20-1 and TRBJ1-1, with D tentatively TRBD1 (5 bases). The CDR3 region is CSARDPRFDSTEALF. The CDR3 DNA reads TGCAGTGCTAGAGATCCCCGATTCGACAGCACTGAAGCTCTCTTT.